Below are 14 T cell receptor beta chains sequenced from a single sample in a study of shared T cell receptors in the human thymus. Assay used: immunoSEQ multiplex PCR; TCRdb lists only in-frame clones, some missing. Counted here are about 660,000 clones, approximately 88% occurring once; the ten biggest clones make up roughly 0.0097%. The same sample was also studied in work on human thymus T cells.

Sequenced input: thymocytes. Source of these receptors: a boy under three years old with a congenital heart defect.

This chain joins TRBV28 and TRBJ1-4; perhaps TRBD1 as D (5 bases). V was trimmed by 7 bases and J by 8 bases, leaving 14 bases between them. Germline V gives CDR1 MDHEN, CDR2 SYDVKM. This CDR3 comprises 13 residues. The DNA for the CDR3 is TGTGCCAGCACCCACCAGGGCTCCGAAAAACTGTTTTTT. It translates to CASTHQGSEKLFF.

The chain has TRBV14 and TRBJ2-5, with TRBD1 identical over 7 bases. The CDR3 has 15 amino acids. V lost 4 bases and J lost 0; bases outside the gene matches: 5. Germline V CDR1 and CDR2: SGHDN, FVKESK. The CDR3 nucleotides are TGTGCCAGCAGCCCTACAGGGGCCAACCAAGAGACCCAGTACTTC. Translating it yields CASSPTGANQETQYF.

This chain connects TRBV5-6 to TRBJ2-7, with D possibly being TRBD2 (6 bases). Germline CDR1 is SGHDT and CDR2 is YYEEEE. Trimming removed 1 base from V and 3 bases from J, with 20 bases in between. The CDR3 totals 17 residues. The CDR3 loop reads CASSLRTLRDWDYEQYF. The CDR3 coding sequence is TGTGCCAGCAGCTTGCGAACACTTAGGGACTGGGACTACGAGCAGTACTTC.

The chain recombines TRBV15 with TRBJ2-2, with 8 bases lining up with TRBD1. The ends lost 8 bases at V and 7 bases at J; junction bases unmatched: 6. The germline gives CDR1 LNHNV, CDR2 YYDKDF (reference sequence). The CDR3 loop spans 13 amino acids. The CDR3 spells CATAQGAGGELFF. The CDR3 DNA reads as TGTGCCACCGCGCAGGGGGCTGGCGGGGAGCTGTTTTTT.

In this sample, this clone turned up once. The same CDR3 can be traced to other DNA sequences in this sample. The V call is TRBV20-1, the J call TRBJ2-7; 8 positions agree with TRBD1. V lost 3 bases, J lost 5 bases, and 0 bases stayed unmatched. Germline loops: CDR1 DFQATT, CDR2 SNEGSKA (reference sequence). This CDR3 has 11 residues. The CDR3, as DNA: TGCAGTGCTAGGGACAGGGACGAGCAGTACTTC. Protein: CSARDRDEQYF.

V gene TRBV29-1 combines with J gene TRBJ1-2; 9 bases map to TRBD1. The CDR3 runs 14 residues. J was trimmed by 3 bases and V by 7 bases; bases with no gene match: 9. CDR1 and CDR2 (germline): SQVTM, ANQGSEA. The CDR3 DNA sequence: TGCAGCGCCAGGGACAGGGAGTGGGACTATGGCTACACCTTC. Translation gives CSARDREWDYGYTF.

The gene calls are TRBV27 and TRBJ2-7; the match to TRBD2 covers 13 bases. From germline, CDR1 is MNHEY and CDR2 SMNVEV (reference sequence). This CDR3 is built from 18 residues. The junction had 16 bases not matched to a gene; V was cut back by 6 bases and J by 5 bases. The CDR3 DNA reads as TGTGCCAGCAGAAAAGTACTAGCGGGAGGGCCAGTTCCCCACGAGCAGTACTTC. It specifies CASRKVLAGGPVPHEQYF.

The gene calls are TRBV4-3 and TRBJ2-1, with 10 bases that match TRBD2. Per germline, CDR1 LGHNA and CDR2 YSLEER. The CDR3 covers 18 residues. Trimming at V came to 1 base and at J to 7 bases, leaving 13 bases not matched to a gene. In DNA form, the CDR3 reads TGCGCCAGCAGCCAAGTTGTGTCGCTAGCGGGAGTTAAGAATGAGCAGTTCTTC. This codes for CASSQVVSLAGVKNEQFF.

As concerns this clone: The sample has other DNA sequences that encode this CDR3 too. This sequence joins TRBV5-1 and TRBJ2-3; 7 bases map to TRBD2. Germline-derived CDR1 and CDR2 are SGHRS and YFSETQ. V was clipped by 3 bases and J by 8 bases; unmatched bases: 6. This CDR3 comprises 13 residues. In DNA, the CDR3 is TGCGCCAGCAGCTGCCGACTAGCCAGTACGCAGTATTTT. It codes for CASSCRLASTQYF.

The gene calls are TRBV5-1 and TRBJ2-7; 9 nucleotides agree with TRBD1. The CDR3 covers 13 residues. CDR1 is SGHRS, CDR2 YFSETQ, per germline. The V segment lost 5 bases and the J segment 6 bases; nucleotides outside the gene matches: 6. The CDR3 loop is CASSQGTGSEQYF. For the CDR3, the DNA is TGCGCCAGCAGTCAAGGGACAGGGAGCGAGCAGTACTTC.

This chain joins TRBV7-2 and TRBJ2-3; D perhaps matches TRBD2 (6 bases). The V and J ends lost 1 base and 4 bases respectively, with 9 bases between them. The CDR3 covers 14 residues. The germline V gene encodes CDR1 SGHTA and CDR2 FQGNSA. The DNA of the CDR3 is TGTGCCAGCAGCTTAGGGGTAGCGGCAGATACGCAGTATTTT. Its protein is CASSLGVAADTQYF.

The chain carries TRBV30 and TRBJ2-5, with 11 bases aligning to TRBD1. The CDR3 loop spans 15 amino acids. Trimming at V came to 0 bases and at J to 11 bases, leaving 11 bases not matched to a gene. The germline V gene has CDR1 GTSNPN and CDR2 SVGIG (reference sequence). DNA of the CDR3: TGTGCCTGGAGTGTACCCCAGGACAGGGGGCTTGAGCAGTACTTC. The encoded protein is CAWSVPQDRGLEQYF.

A single count supports this clone. This CDR3 is CASSVGNDSGSTGELFF. The DNA for the CDR3 is TGTGCCAGCAGCGTAGGGAACGATAGCGGGAGCACCGGGGAGCTGTTTTTT. The chain is built from TRBV9 and TRBJ2-2, with TRBD2 identical over 9 bases. The junction had 7 bases not matched to a gene; V was cut back by 0 bases and J by 4 bases. Germline V gene data show CDR1 as SGDLS and CDR2 as YYNGEE. The CDR3 is 17 residues long. Full variable domain (remainder filled in from reference TRBV9 and TRBJ2-2): DSGVTQTPKHLITATGQRVTLRCSPRSGDLSVYWYQQSLDQGLQFLIQYYNGEERAKGNILERFSAQQFPDLHSELNLSSLELGDSALYFCASSVGNDSGSTGELFFGEGSRLTVL.

The V gene is TRBV7-2, the J gene TRBJ2-7, with 7 bases aligning to TRBD2. This CDR3 spans 16 amino acids. The ends lost 8 bases at V and 1 base at J; junction bases unmatched: 14. Germline V gene lookup returns CDR1 SGHTA and CDR2 FQGNSA. CDR3 region: CASVPIPGLPSYEQYF. As DNA, the CDR3 is TGTGCCAGCGTACCAATTCCGGGACTACCGTCCTACGAGCAGTACTTC. Full variable domain (remainder filled in from reference TRBV7-2 and TRBJ2-7): GAGVSQSPSNKVTEKGKDVELRCDPISGHTALYWYRQSLGQGLEFLIYFQGNSAPDKSGLPSDRFSAERTGGSVSTLTIQRTQQEDSAVYLCASVPIPGLPSYEQYFGPGTRLTVT.